There are a few counts of the clone carrying this TCR beta chain. V lost 4 bases and J lost 1, with 11 bases in between. CDR3 size: 14 residues. Germline CDR1 reads MNHEY; CDR2 reads SVGAGI. The data were obtained in a study of cytomegalovirus exposure and HLA in healthy donors. The repertoire was sequenced with immunoSEQ multiplex PCR; TCRdb's copy has only in-frame clones and lacks some. The data show hundreds of thousands of clones, about 90% seen once. The rearrangement links TRBV6-5 to TRBJ2-7; possible D gene TRBD2, 5 bases. Sequencing input: PBMCs. The TCR sequence derives from a man younger than 35 in good health and CMV-seropositive. The CDR3 is CASSWEFSSYEQYF. The CDR3 nucleotides are TGTGCCAGCAGTTGGGAGTTCTCGTCCTACGAGCAGTACTTC.